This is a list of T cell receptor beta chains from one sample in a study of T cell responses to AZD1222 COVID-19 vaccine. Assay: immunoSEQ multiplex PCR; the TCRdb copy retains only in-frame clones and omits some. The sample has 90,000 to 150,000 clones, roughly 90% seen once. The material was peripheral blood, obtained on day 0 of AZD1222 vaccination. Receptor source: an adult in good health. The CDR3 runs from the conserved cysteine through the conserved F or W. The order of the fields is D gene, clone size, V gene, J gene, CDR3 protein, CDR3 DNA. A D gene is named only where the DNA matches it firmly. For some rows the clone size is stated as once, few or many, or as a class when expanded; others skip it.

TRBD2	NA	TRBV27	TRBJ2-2	CASSLAGVRELFF	TGTGCCAGCAGTTTAGCGGGAGTGCGGGAGCTGTTTTTT
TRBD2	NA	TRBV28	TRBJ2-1	CASSFGSAGASRFF	TGTGCCAGCAGTTTCGGATCGGCGGGAGCGTCGCGGTTCTTC
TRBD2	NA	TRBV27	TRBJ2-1	CASSPGLAQHNEQFF	TGTGCCAGCAGTCCGGGACTAGCACAACACAATGAGCAGTTCTTC
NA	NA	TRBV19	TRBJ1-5	CASKWGAEGNQPQHF	TGTGCCAGTAAGTGGGGGGCCGAGGGCAATCAGCCCCAGCATTTT
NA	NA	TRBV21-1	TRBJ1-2	CASSPGWVDGYTF	TGTGCCAGCAGCCCGGGTTGGGTCGATGGCTACACCTTC
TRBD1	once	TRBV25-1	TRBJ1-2	CASSGQGRGPVNYGYTF	TGTGCCAGCAGTGGGCAGGGCAGGGGGCCTGTCAACTATGGCTACACCTTC
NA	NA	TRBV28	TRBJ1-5	CASKSRSNQPQHF	TGTGCCAGCAAGTCGCGTAGCAATCAGCCCCAGCATTTT
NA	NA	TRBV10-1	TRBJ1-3	CASSEGAASGNTIYF	TGCGCCAGCAGTGAGGGGGCAGCTTCTGGAAACACCATATATTTT
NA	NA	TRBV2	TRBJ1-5	CASSEGKGISNQPQHF	TGTGCCAGCAGTGAAGGCAAGGGGATAAGCAATCAGCCCCAGCATTTT
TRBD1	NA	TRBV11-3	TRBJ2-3	CASSVDPGQGAPQYF	TGTGCCAGCAGCGTAGACCCGGGACAGGGCGCTCCGCAGTATTTT
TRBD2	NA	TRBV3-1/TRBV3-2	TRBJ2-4	CASSQRTSVKNIQYF	TGTGCCAGCAGCCAAAGGACTAGCGTCAAAAACATTCAGTACTTC
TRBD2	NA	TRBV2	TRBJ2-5	CALGTSATQYF	TGTGCCCTCGGGACTAGCGCGACCCAGTACTTC
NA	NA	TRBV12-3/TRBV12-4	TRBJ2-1	CASSSGADEQFF	TGTGCCAGCAGTTCCGGTGCTGATGAGCAGTTCTTC
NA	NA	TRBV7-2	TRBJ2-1	CASSLSLGRANYNEQFF	TGTGCCAGCAGCTTAAGTCTTGGTAGGGCTAACTACAATGAGCAGTTCTTC
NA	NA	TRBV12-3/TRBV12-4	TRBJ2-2	CASSLGGTGELFF	TGTGCCAGCAGTCTAGGGGGCACCGGGGAGCTGTTTTTT
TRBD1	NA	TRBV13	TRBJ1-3	CASSLWDRGSPGNTIYF	TGTGCCAGCAGCTTGTGGGACAGGGGCAGTCCTGGAAACACCATATATTTT
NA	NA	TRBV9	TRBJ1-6	CASSVGGEGSPLHF	TGTGCCAGCAGCGTAGGTGGGGAGGGTTCACCCCTCCACTTT
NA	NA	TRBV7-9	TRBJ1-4	CASSRGEKLFF	TGTGCCAGCAGTCGGGGGGAAAAACTGTTTTTT
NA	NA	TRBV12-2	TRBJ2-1	CASRLPRTGAPYNEQFF	TGTGCAAGTCGCTTACCAAGGACGGGAGCACCCTACAATGAGCAGTTCTTC
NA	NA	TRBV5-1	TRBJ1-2	CASSLLTAADGYTF	TGCGCCAGCAGCTTGTTAACAGCCGCGGATGGCTACACCTTC
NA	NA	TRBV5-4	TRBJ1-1	CASSLGDLNTEAFF	TGTGCCAGCAGCTTGGGAGACCTGAACACTGAAGCTTTCTTT
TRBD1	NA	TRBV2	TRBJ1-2	CASMRDRPYGYTF	TGTGCCAGCATGAGGGACAGACCCTATGGCTACACCTTC
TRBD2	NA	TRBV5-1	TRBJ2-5	CASSLYAGGRETQYF	TGCGCCAGCAGCTTGTATGCGGGGGGCAGAGAGACCCAGTACTTC
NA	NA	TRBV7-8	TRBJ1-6	CASSLAVGRTNSPLHF	TGTGCCAGCAGCTTAGCGGTGGGACGAACTAATTCACCCCTCCACTTT
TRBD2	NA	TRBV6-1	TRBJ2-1	CASSEGLAVYNEQFF	TGTGCCAGCAGTGAAGGACTAGCGGTATACAATGAGCAGTTCTTC
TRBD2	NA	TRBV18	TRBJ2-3	CASSARGLAGGDTQYF	TGTGCCAGCTCAGCCCGCGGACTAGCGGGTGGAGATACGCAGTATTTT
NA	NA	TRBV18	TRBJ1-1	CASSQESVANTEAFF	TGTGCCAGCTCACAAGAGAGCGTTGCGAACACTGAAGCTTTCTTT
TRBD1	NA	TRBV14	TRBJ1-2	CASSRWTGVEGKDHTF	TGTGCCAGCAGCCGATGGACAGGGGTGGAGGGAAAGGACCACACCTTC
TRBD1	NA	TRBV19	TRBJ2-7	CASSKLPGQGSYEQYF	TGTGCCAGTAGTAAACTCCCGGGACAGGGGTCCTACGAGCAGTACTTC
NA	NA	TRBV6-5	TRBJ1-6	CASSYPVASYNSPLHF	TGTGCCAGCAGTTACCCTGTAGCGTCCTATAATTCACCCCTCCACTTT
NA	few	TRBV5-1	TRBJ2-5	CASSLDRGIETQYF	TGCGCCAGCAGCTTGGATCGAGGTATAGAGACCCAGTACTTC
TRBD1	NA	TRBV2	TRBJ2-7	CASSGQGVRYEQYF	TGTGCCAGCAGTGGACAGGGAGTCCGCTACGAGCAGTACTTC
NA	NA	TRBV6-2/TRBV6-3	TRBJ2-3	CASSPEGYRASTDTQYF	TGTGCCAGCAGCCCTGAGGGGTATCGAGCTAGCACAGATACGCAGTATTTT
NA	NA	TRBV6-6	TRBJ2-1	CASTPAGWYNEQFF	TGTGCCAGCACCCCCGCAGGGTGGTACAATGAGCAGTTCTTC
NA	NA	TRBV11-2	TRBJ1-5	CASSLAGGSNQPQHF	TGTGCCAGCAGCTTGGCGGGAGGGAGCAATCAGCCCCAGCATTTT
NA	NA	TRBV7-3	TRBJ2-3	CASSSTPGEGTQYF	TGTGCCAGCAGCTCAACCCCTGGGGAAGGTACGCAGTATTTT
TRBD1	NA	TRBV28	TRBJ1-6	CASSIQGAINSPLHF	TGTGCCAGCAGTATACAGGGGGCTATTAATTCACCCCTCCACTTT
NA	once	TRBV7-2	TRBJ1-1	CASSLQGPVTEAFF	TGTGCCAGCAGCTTGCAGGGGCCGGTCACTGAAGCTTTCTTT
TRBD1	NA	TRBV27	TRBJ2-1	CASSFYGTESNEQFF	TGTGCCAGCAGTTTTTATGGGACAGAATCCAATGAGCAGTTCTTC
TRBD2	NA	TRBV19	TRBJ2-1	CASSPNSGNTYNEQFF	TGTGCCAGTAGTCCCAATAGCGGGAATACCTACAATGAGCAGTTCTTC
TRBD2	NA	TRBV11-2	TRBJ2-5	CASSGSGSWGETQYF	TGTGCCAGCAGCGGTAGCGGGAGCTGGGGGGAGACCCAGTACTTC
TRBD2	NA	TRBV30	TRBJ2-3	CAWSGGSGGNERTDTQYF	TGTGCCTGGAGTGGCGGGAGCGGGGGGAACGAACGCACAGATACGCAGTATTTT
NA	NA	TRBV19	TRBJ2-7	CASSILDRGSQAYEQYF	TGTGCCAGTAGTATCCTCGATCGGGGGTCGCAGGCCTACGAGCAGTACTTC
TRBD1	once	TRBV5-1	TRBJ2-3	CASSLNLGQGAWDTQYF	TGCGCCAGCAGCTTGAACCTTGGACAGGGGGCGTGGGATACGCAGTATTTT
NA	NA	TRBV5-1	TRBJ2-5	CASSWDQTQYF	TGCGCCAGCAGCTGGGATCAGACCCAGTACTTC
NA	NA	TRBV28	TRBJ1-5	CASNKRGGNQPQHF	TGTGCCAGCAACAAAAGGGGGGGCAATCAGCCCCAGCATTTT
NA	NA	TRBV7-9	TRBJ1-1	CALGWGPTEAFF	TGTGCTCTCGGGTGGGGGCCCACTGAAGCTTTCTTT
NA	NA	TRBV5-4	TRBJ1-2	CASSLRTGRYGYTF	TGTGCCAGCAGCTTACGGACGGGACGATATGGCTACACCTTC
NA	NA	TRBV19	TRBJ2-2	CASSWTGELFF	TGTGCCAGTAGTTGGACCGGGGAGCTGTTTTTT
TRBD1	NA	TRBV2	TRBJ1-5	CASRAGQGGNQPQHF	TGTGCCAGCAGGGCGGGACAGGGAGGCAATCAGCCCCAGCATTTT
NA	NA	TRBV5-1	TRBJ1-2	CASSPGDYLYGYTF	TGCGCCAGCAGCCCAGGGGATTATCTCTATGGCTACACCTTC
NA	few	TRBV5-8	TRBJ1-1	CASSFKLGAEAFF	TGTGCCAGCAGCTTTAAGCTCGGGGCTGAAGCTTTCTTT
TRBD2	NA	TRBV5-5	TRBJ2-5	CASSAPSGGGGTQYF	TGTGCCAGCAGCGCGCCTAGCGGGGGTGGTGGGACCCAGTACTTC
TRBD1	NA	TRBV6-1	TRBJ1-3	CASSETGFYTIYF	TGTGCCAGCAGTGAGACAGGGTTCTACACCATATATTTT
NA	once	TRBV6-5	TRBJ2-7	CASSYSYRGGYEQYF	TGTGCCAGCAGTTACTCCTACAGGGGAGGCTACGAGCAGTACTTC
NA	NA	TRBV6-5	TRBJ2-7	CASTRDIPYEQYF	TGTGCCAGCACCCGGGACATTCCCTACGAGCAGTACTTC
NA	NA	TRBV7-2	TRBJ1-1	CASSLQLNTEAFF	TGTGCCAGCAGCTTGCAGTTGAACACTGAAGCTTTCTTT
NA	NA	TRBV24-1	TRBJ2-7	CATSDSVSPYEQYF	TGTGCCACCAGTGACTCTGTTTCGCCCTACGAGCAGTACTTC
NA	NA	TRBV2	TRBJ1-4	CASSPQGGYEKLFF	TGTGCCAGCAGCCCTCAGGGAGGATATGAAAAACTGTTTTTT
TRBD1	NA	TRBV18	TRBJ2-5	CASSPPDRGYQETQYF	TGTGCCAGCTCACCACCCGACAGGGGGTACCAAGAGACCCAGTACTTC